These T cell receptor beta chains were read from a single sample in a study of blood T cell repertoires in COVID-19. The repertoire was sequenced with immunoSEQ multiplex PCR; TCRdb's copy has only in-frame clones and lacks some. Found here are approximately 200,000 clones, about 82% of them singletons; the top ten hold roughly 9.1%. The sequenced sample consisted of PBMCs or T cells enriched from blood (not recorded which). Receptor source: a woman aged 30 to 39 who had recovered from COVID-19. Each CDR3 is given without its conserved first and last residue. Clone size is given for some rows only: seen once, a few or many times, or a class if the clone is expanded.

j_call v_call clone_size cdr3_aa
TRBJ2-5 TRBV5-1 - ASSLAATRAETQY
TRBJ2-7 TRBV6-5 - ASSRTSGYEQY
TRBJ2-1 TRBV4-1 - ASSHKGGQTYNEQF
TRBJ2-7 TRBV6-5 - ASSYPERGSYEQY
TRBJ1-5 TRBV28 - ASSRRGNQPQH
TRBJ2-7 TRBV7-2 - ASSANLGGLLYEQY
TRBJ2-3 TRBV11-3 - ASSLERTDTQY
TRBJ2-3 TRBV4-1 - ASSHRISKDRGPSDTQY
TRBJ1-3 TRBV28 - ASTGGDSGNTIY
TRBJ1-5 TRBV7-8 - ASSRPGQPQH
TRBJ1-2 TRBV9 - ASSVDVFVGGNNYGYT
TRBJ1-4 TRBV6-6 - ASTLTLGKLF
TRBJ2-1 TRBV2 once ASSFPGPGQIYNEQF
TRBJ2-7 TRBV6-7 - ASSPPNGGCEQY
TRBJ2-1 TRBV19 - ASSTDRSSYNEQF
TRBJ2-1 TRBV28 - ASRSGGAFLEGSYNEQF
TRBJ2-7 TRBV5-1 - ASIPQGRPYEQY
TRBJ2-4 TRBV2 - ASSGRETAKNIQY
TRBJ2-7 TRBV29-1 - SVAVADEQY
TRBJ2-2 TRBV30 - AWMWPYTGELF
TRBJ2-1 TRBV13 - ASSSTSGRDNEQF
TRBJ2-3 TRBV24-1 - ATSDFLTPDTQY
TRBJ2-7 TRBV18 - ASSPGGSRGKAYEQY
TRBJ1-1 TRBV5-1 - ASSLAGVGTEAF
TRBJ2-2 TRBV29-1 - SASTSGWTGELF
TRBJ1-1 TRBV7-8 once ASSLGWDSEAF
TRBJ2-1 TRBV4-2 - ASSQDTLARNEQF
TRBJ2-5 TRBV5-6 - ASSLRASESSETQY
TRBJ1-1 TRBV6-5 - ASSYAGNGPEAF
TRBJ2-7 TRBV3-1/TRBV3-2 few ASSTRQGAYEQY
TRBJ2-5 TRBV18 - ASSPFTSGREETQY
TRBJ2-1 TRBV5-1 - ASSLDTSGNYNEQF
TRBJ1-2 TRBV28 - ASSNRDRVGGYT
TRBJ1-1 TRBV6-5 - ASSTGGQIEAF
TRBJ2-7 TRBV3-1/TRBV3-2 - ASSQSAGSLSYEQY
TRBJ2-5 TRBV28 - ASSLPGTAHQETQY
TRBJ1-1 TRBV7-2 - ASSLDLPGDVAF
TRBJ1-1 TRBV5-1 few ASSLYGTDNRALAF
TRBJ1-1 TRBV28 - ASSPQGFSEAF
TRBJ1-2 TRBV28 few ASRSTEGYT